This TCR beta chain was identified during a study of T cell responses to AZD1222 COVID-19 vaccine. Findings and limits, study-wide: The donor cohort was predominantly white British with a female majority, and clonal diversity may have been underestimated.

Sequenced by immunoSEQ multiplex PCR; TCRdb stores in-frame clones only, minus some. Of approximately 130,000 clones listed, about 93% are singletons. This clone was recorded once. What it binds is not known. Losses at the gene ends were 0 bases for V and 8 bases for J; bases not matched to a gene: 5. The CDR3 is 16 amino acids. In germline, CDR1 is SGHRS, CDR2 YFSETQ. J is TRBJ1-6 and V is TRBV5-1, with TRBD1 matching 10 bases. The TCR originated in an adult in good health. Sequencing was performed on peripheral blood, taken on day 0 of AZD1222 vaccination. The CDR3 nucleotides read TGCGCCAGCAGCTTGGATAGAGGGACAGGGGATTCACCCCTCCACTTT. Translated: CASSLDRGTGDSPLHF.